A selection of T cell receptor beta chains follows, all from one sample in a study of blood T cell repertoires in COVID-19. Clones were sequenced by immunoSEQ multiplex PCR, and TCRdb holds only the in-frame ones, with some missing. The sample yields 250,000 to 350,000 clones, approximately 84% seen once. Input material: peripheral blood. The receptors shown here come from a human donor with COVID-19, enrolled during active disease. The donor label of this sample is uncertain. Each CDR3 is given with its conserved first and last residue. The D gene is left open where the match is weak. Only some rows state a clone size, as once, few, many or a class for expanded clones.

D gene: .
clone size: .
V gene: TRBV27
J gene: TRBJ2-2
CDR3 protein: CASSFSAATNTGELFF
CDR3 DNA: TGTGCCAGCAGTTTTTCAGCGGCAACGAACACCGGGGAGCTGTTTTTT

D gene: .
clone size: .
V gene: TRBV5-1
J gene: TRBJ2-7
CDR3 protein: CASSPGEPSSYEQYF
CDR3 DNA: TGCGCCAGCAGCCCAGGTGAGCCCAGCTCCTACGAGCAGTACTTC

D gene: .
clone size: .
V gene: TRBV2
J gene: TRBJ2-1
CDR3 protein: CASSAWGLDVNEQFF
CDR3 DNA: TGTGCCAGCAGTGCGTGGGGACTCGATGTGAATGAGCAGTTCTTC

D gene: .
clone size: .
V gene: TRBV20-1
J gene: TRBJ1-1
CDR3 protein: CSASWQGTEAFF
CDR3 DNA: TGCAGTGCTAGTTGGCAGGGTACTGAAGCTTTCTTT

D gene: TRBD1
clone size: .
V gene: TRBV4-3
J gene: TRBJ2-5
CDR3 protein: CASSQVQGAGETQYF
CDR3 DNA: TGCGCCAGCAGCCAGGTCCAGGGGGCGGGGGAGACCCAGTACTTC

D gene: TRBD1
clone size: .
V gene: TRBV28
J gene: TRBJ2-7
CDR3 protein: CASSLGQVLYEQYF
CDR3 DNA: TGTGCCAGCAGTTTAGGACAGGTACTCTACGAGCAGTACTTC

D gene: TRBD2
clone size: .
V gene: TRBV5-1
J gene: TRBJ2-2
CDR3 protein: CASSPGLAEGELFF
CDR3 DNA: TGCGCCAGCAGCCCGGGACTAGCGGAGGGGGAGCTGTTTTTT

D gene: .
clone size: .
V gene: TRBV6-2/TRBV6-3
J gene: TRBJ2-3
CDR3 protein: CASSPSTFSRGDTQYF
CDR3 DNA: TGTGCCAGCAGTCCGTCGACATTCTCCAGGGGAGATACGCAGTATTTT

D gene: TRBD1
clone size: .
V gene: TRBV5-4
J gene: TRBJ1-2
CDR3 protein: CASSPTGAHYGYTF
CDR3 DNA: TGTGCCAGCAGCCCGACAGGGGCCCACTATGGCTACACCTTC

D gene: .
clone size: .
V gene: TRBV7-9
J gene: TRBJ2-5
CDR3 protein: CASSLLGGVETQYF
CDR3 DNA: TGTGCCAGCAGCTTACTAGGGGGAGTGGAGACCCAGTACTTC

D gene: .
clone size: .
V gene: TRBV27
J gene: TRBJ2-7
CDR3 protein: CASSPGPPGEVMGYEQYF
CDR3 DNA: TGTGCCAGCAGTCCAGGACCCCCAGGGGAAGTTATGGGCTACGAGCAGTACTTC

D gene: .
clone size: .
V gene: TRBV11-1
J gene: TRBJ2-5
CDR3 protein: CASSLTLEETQYF
CDR3 DNA: TGTGCCAGCAGCTTAACGCTGGAGGAGACCCAGTACTTC

D gene: TRBD2
clone size: .
V gene: TRBV27
J gene: TRBJ2-1
CDR3 protein: CASSPRVSGSYRFF
CDR3 DNA: TGTGCCAGCAGTCCCCGGGTTAGCGGGAGTTATCGGTTCTTC

D gene: TRBD2
clone size: .
V gene: TRBV6-2/TRBV6-3
J gene: TRBJ2-3
CDR3 protein: CASSYEREGYPFGNTQYF
CDR3 DNA: TGTGCCAGCAGTTACGAGCGGGAGGGCTACCCGTTCGGAAATACGCAGTATTTT

D gene: .
clone size: .
V gene: TRBV29-1
J gene: TRBJ2-2
CDR3 protein: CSVGAEGTGELFF
CDR3 DNA: TGCAGCGTTGGAGCGGAAGGGACCGGGGAGCTGTTTTTT

D gene: .
clone size: .
V gene: TRBV30
J gene: TRBJ1-5
CDR3 protein: CAWSDKRNQPQHF
CDR3 DNA: TGTGCCTGGAGTGACAAACGCAATCAGCCCCAGCATTTT

D gene: .
clone size: .
V gene: TRBV11-2
J gene: TRBJ2-5
CDR3 protein: CASSTRGSTQAPETQYF
CDR3 DNA: TGTGCCAGCAGCACTAGGGGGAGTACACAGGCCCCAGAGACCCAGTACTTC

D gene: TRBD1
clone size: .
V gene: TRBV29-1
J gene: TRBJ1-5
CDR3 protein: CSVGQGPNQPQHF
CDR3 DNA: TGCAGCGTTGGACAGGGCCCCAATCAGCCCCAGCATTTT

D gene: TRBD2
clone size: .
V gene: TRBV7-9
J gene: TRBJ2-5
CDR3 protein: CASSKALAEETQYF
CDR3 DNA: TGTGCCAGCAGCAAAGCGCTAGCGGAAGAGACCCAGTACTTC

D gene: TRBD1
clone size: few
V gene: TRBV19
J gene: TRBJ1-1
CDR3 protein: CASRTGGRNTEAFF
CDR3 DNA: TGTGCCAGTAGAACAGGGGGCCGTAACACTGAAGCTTTCTTT

D gene: .
clone size: .
V gene: TRBV5-5
J gene: TRBJ2-3
CDR3 protein: CASSLQWWSSTDTQYF
CDR3 DNA: TGTGCCAGCAGCTTGCAATGGTGGAGCAGCACAGATACGCAGTATTTT

D gene: .
clone size: .
V gene: TRBV6-2/TRBV6-3
J gene: TRBJ1-6
CDR3 protein: CASSDSDNSPLHF
CDR3 DNA: TGTGCCAGCAGCGACAGCGATAATTCACCCCTCCACTTT

D gene: .
clone size: many
V gene: TRBV30
J gene: TRBJ2-7
CDR3 protein: CAWRFSGSTNEQYF
CDR3 DNA: TGTGCCTGGAGATTTTCCGGGAGTACTAACGAGCAGTACTTC

D gene: .
clone size: .
V gene: TRBV14
J gene: TRBJ1-6
CDR3 protein: CASSQDLDSRGSYNSPLHF
CDR3 DNA: TGTGCCAGCAGCCAAGATCTGGACTCAAGAGGCTCCTATAATTCACCCCTCCACTTT